A selection of T cell receptor beta chains follows, all from one sample in a study of T cells in Graves' hyperthyroidism and ophthalmopathy. TCRdb re-called the multiplex PCR reads through MiXCR, storing one row per CDR3 protein. Of fewer than 650,000 distinct CDR3 sequences listed, approximately 15% are singletons. The sequencing sample was made of blood. The receptor source for this set is a woman aged 30 to 39 with Graves' hyperthyroidism that later progressed to Graves' ophthalmopathy. CDR3s include the opening cysteine and the closing phenylalanine or tryptophan. The D gene is left open where the match is weak. The listing skips clone size in some rows; elsewhere it reads once, few, many or a size class.

15	many	TRBJ2-1	TRBD2	TRBV5-6	CASSPLAGGPNEQFF	TGTGCCAGCAGCCCGCTAGCGGGAGGGCCCAATGAGCAGTTCTTC
17	few	TRBJ2-1	TRBD2	TRBV6-2/TRBV6-3	CATRTAGGPPGGYEQFF	TGTGCCACCCGGACAGCGGGAGGGCCCCCCGGCGGCTATGAGCAGTTCTTC
12	many	TRBJ1-1	.	TRBV24-1	CATSDSGSEAFF	TGTGCCACCAGTGATTCGGGTTCTGAAGCTTTCTTT
13	many	TRBJ2-7	TRBD2	TRBV28	CASSLEGGREQYF	TGTGCCAGCAGTTTAGAAGGCGGGAGGGAGCAGTACTTC
19	.	TRBJ2-1	TRBD2	TRBV4-1	CASKLRGLAGDRPDREQFF	TGCGCCAGCAAACTTCGGGGACTAGCGGGAGACCGGCCTGACCGTGAGCAGTTCTTC
14	once	TRBJ1-6	.	TRBV7-2	CASSLRFVNSPLHF	TGTGCCAGCAGCTTAAGATTTGTCAATTCACCCCTCCACTTT
14	many	TRBJ1-2	.	TRBV2	CASRREGPNYGYTF	TGTGCCAGCAGGCGAGAGGGCCCTAACTATGGCTACACCTTC
17	.	TRBJ2-1	.	TRBV15	CATSRVIAEYPYNEQFF	TGTGCCACCAGCAGGGTCATAGCGGAATACCCCTACAATGAGCAGTTCTTC
17	many	TRBJ2-3	TRBD2	TRBV7-2	CASSLELIAGYTDTQYF	TGTGCCAGCAGCTTAGAGTTGATAGCGGGTTACACAGATACGCAGTATTTT
17	.	TRBJ1-1	.	TRBV28	CASSSRRGAGDGAETFF	TGTGCCAGCAGTTCCAGAAGGGGTGCAGGGGACGGGGCTGAAACTTTCTTT
14	.	TRBJ2-1	TRBD2	TRBV6-1	CASRLAVSYNEQFF	TGTGCCAGCAGACTAGCGGTCTCCTACAATGAGCAGTTCTTC
15	few	TRBJ1-4	.	TRBV30	CAWSVLFGAGEKLFF	TGTGCCTGGAGTGTTTTGTTTGGGGCTGGTGAAAAACTGTTTTTT
12	many	TRBJ2-4	.	TRBV20-1	CRTDKDENIQYF	TGCCGAACGGACAAGGACGAAAACATTCAGTACTTC
14	many	TRBJ2-1	TRBD2	TRBV29-1	CSVEWGSGSSEQFF	TGCAGCGTTGAATGGGGTAGCGGGAGCTCTGAGCAGTTCTTC
15	many	TRBJ1-1	TRBD1	TRBV19	CASTQDRGLGTEAFF	TGTGCCAGTACCCAGGACAGGGGGCTCGGAACTGAAGCTTTCTTT
13	.	TRBJ1-5	.	TRBV4-3	CASSPLGRQPQHF	TGCGCCAGCAGCCCCTTGGGACGCCAGCCCCAGCATTTT
16	.	TRBJ2-1	.	TRBV5-6	CASRSPWRGAQNEQFF	TGTGCCAGCAGATCCCCTTGGAGGGGGGCACAAAATGAGCAGTTCTTC
15	.	TRBJ1-6	TRBD1	TRBV19	CASSPGTASNSPLHF	TGTGCCAGTAGTCCCGGGACAGCGAGTAATTCACCCCTCCACTTT
15	many	TRBJ1-5	TRBD1	TRBV18	CASSRGTGVQQPQHF	TGTGCCAGCTCCCGCGGGACAGGGGTTCAACAGCCCCAGCATTTT
16	few	TRBJ2-1	.	TRBV5-1	CASSLAGAGSYNEQFF	TGCGCCAGCAGCTTGGCCGGCGCGGGCTCCTACAATGAGCAGTTCTTC
12	many	TRBJ2-5	.	TRBV3-1	CASSHEEETQYF	TGTGCCAGCAGCCATGAAGAAGAGACCCAGTACTTC
16	many	TRBJ2-1	.	TRBV19	CASSISWTGTGNEQFF	TGTGCCAGTAGTATATCTTGGACGGGAACTGGCAATGAGCAGTTCTTC
15	.	TRBJ2-2	TRBD1	TRBV9	CASSSDRANTGEPFF	TGTGCCAGCAGCTCGGACAGGGCGAACACCGGGGAGCCGTTTTTT
16	many	TRBJ1-1	.	TRBV11-3	CASSLEGPKANTEAFF	TGTGCCAGCAGCTTAGAGGGGCCCAAGGCCAACACTGAAGCTTTCTTT
14	.	TRBJ2-5	.	TRBV4-1	CASSQVRSQETQYF	TGCGCCAGCAGCCAAGTGCGCTCCCAAGAGACCCAGTACTTC
18	many	TRBJ2-7	TRBD2	TRBV27	CASSFGGTSGMSSYEQYF	TGTGCCAGCAGTTTCGGCGGAACTAGCGGGATGAGCTCCTACGAGCAGTACTTC